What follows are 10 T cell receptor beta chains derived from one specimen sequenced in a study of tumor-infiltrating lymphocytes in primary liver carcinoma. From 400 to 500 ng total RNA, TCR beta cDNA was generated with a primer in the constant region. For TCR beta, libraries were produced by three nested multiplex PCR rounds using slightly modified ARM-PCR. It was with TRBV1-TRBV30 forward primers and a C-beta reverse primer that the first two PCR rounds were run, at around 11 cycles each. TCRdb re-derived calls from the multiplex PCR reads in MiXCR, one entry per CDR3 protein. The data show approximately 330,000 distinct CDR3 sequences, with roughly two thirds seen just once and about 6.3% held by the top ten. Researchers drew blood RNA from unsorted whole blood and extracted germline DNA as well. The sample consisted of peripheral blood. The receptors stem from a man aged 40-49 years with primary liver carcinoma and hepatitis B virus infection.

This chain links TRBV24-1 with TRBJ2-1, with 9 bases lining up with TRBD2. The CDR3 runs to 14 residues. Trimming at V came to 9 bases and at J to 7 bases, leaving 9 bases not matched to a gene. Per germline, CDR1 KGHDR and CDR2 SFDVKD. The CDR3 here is CATESGRPTNEQFF. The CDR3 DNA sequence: TGTGCCACCGAAAGCGGGAGGCCTACTAATGAGCAGTTCTTC.

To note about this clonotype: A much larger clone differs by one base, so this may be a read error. CDR3 in amino acids: CASSPGTGTGELLF. The CDR3 DNA is TGTGCCAGCAGCCCCGGGACAGGCACCGGGGAGCTGCTTTTT. This chain connects TRBV5-4 to TRBJ2-2, with 8 bases fitting TRBD1. The CDR3 is 14 residues long. In germline, CDR1 is SGHNT, CDR2 YYREEE (reference sequence). Combining the CDR3 with reference TRBV5-4 and TRBJ2-2 gives the whole variable domain ETGVTQSPTHLIKTRGQQVTLRCSSQSGHNTVSWYQQALGQGPQFIFQYYREEENGRGNFPPRFSGLQFPNYSSELNVNALELDDSALYLCASSPGTGTGELLFGEGSRLTVL.

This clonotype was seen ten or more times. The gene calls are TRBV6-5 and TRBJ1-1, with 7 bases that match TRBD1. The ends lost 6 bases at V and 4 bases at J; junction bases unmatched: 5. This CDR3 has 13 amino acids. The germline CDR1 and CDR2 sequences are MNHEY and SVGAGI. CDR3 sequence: CASSSRGTTEAFF. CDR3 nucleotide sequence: TGTGCCAGCAGCTCCAGGGGGACCACTGAAGCTTTCTTT.

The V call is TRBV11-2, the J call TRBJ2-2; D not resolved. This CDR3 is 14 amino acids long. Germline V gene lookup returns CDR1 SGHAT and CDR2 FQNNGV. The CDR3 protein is CASCSGRYTGELFF. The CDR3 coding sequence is TGTGCTAGCTGCTCCGGACGGTACACCGGGGAGCTGTTTTTT.

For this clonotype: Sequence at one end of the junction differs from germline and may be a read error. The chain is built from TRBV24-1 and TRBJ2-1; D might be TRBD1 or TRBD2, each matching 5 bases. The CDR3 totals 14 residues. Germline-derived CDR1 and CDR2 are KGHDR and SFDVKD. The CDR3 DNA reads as TGTGCCACCAGTGTTCGAGGGGATAGGAATGAGGAGTTCTTC. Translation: CATSVRGDRNEEFF.

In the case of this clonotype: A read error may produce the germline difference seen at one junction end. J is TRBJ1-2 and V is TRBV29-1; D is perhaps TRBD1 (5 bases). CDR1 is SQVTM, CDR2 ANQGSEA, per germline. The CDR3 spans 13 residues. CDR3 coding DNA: TGCTGCGTTACTTTGGGGGGAGACTATGGCTACACGTTC. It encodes CCVTLGGDYGYTF. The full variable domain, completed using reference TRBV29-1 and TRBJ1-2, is SAVISQKPSRDICQRGTSLTIQCQVDSQVTMMFWYRQQPGQSLTLIATANQGSEATYESGFVIDKFPISRPNLTFSTLTVSNMSPEDSSIYLCCVTLGGDYGYTFGSGTRLTVV.

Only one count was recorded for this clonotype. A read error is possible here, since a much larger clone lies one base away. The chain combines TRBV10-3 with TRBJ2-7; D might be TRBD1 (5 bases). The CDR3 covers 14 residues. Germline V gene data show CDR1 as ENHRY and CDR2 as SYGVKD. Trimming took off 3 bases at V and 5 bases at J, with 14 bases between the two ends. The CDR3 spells CAISEINEDNEQYF. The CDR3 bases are TGTGCCATCAGTGAAATAAACGAGGACAACGAGCAGTACTTC.

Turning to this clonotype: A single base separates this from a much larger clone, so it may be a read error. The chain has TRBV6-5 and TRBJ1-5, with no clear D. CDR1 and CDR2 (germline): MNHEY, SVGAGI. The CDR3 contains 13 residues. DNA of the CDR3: TGTGCCAGCAGTTACGACACAACCCAGCCCCGGCATTTT. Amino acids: CASSYDTTQPRHF.

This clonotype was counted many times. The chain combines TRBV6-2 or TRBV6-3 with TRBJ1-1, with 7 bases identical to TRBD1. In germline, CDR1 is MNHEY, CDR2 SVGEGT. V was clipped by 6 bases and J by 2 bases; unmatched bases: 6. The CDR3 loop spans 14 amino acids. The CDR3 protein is CASSPDRVNTEAFF. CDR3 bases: TGTGCCAGCAGCCCCGACAGGGTCAACACTGAAGCTTTCTTT.

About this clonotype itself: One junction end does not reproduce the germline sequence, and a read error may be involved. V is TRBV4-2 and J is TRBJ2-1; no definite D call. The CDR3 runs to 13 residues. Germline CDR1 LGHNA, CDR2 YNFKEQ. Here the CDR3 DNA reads TGTGCCAACAGCCAGCAGCAAACGGTTGAGCAGTTCTTC. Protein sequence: CANSQQQTVEQFF.